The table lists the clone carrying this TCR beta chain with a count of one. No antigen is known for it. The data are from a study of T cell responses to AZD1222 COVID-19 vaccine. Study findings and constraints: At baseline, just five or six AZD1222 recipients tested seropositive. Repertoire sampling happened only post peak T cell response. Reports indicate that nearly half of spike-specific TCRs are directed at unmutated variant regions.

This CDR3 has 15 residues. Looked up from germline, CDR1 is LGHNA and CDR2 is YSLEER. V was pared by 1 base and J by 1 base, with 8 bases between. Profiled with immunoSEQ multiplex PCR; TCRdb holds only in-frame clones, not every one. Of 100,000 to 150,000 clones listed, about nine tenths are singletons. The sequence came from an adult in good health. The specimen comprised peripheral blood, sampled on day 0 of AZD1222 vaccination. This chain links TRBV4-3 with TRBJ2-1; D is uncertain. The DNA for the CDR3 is TGCGCCAGCAGCCAAGTAGCCGTATCCTACAATGAGCAGTTCTTC. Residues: CASSQVAVSYNEQFF.